Listed below are T cell receptor beta chains from one sample, sequenced in a study of vaccination effects on CD4 cells after COVID-19. These receptors' antigens are unknown. Produced via immunoSEQ multiplex PCR; TCRdb's table is partial and in-frame only. The table lists fewer than 65,000 clones, about 79% of them singletons. Sequenced material: CD4+ T cells from PBMCs cultured with HCoV-OC43 spike peptides, taken before COVID-19 vaccination. These receptors all stem from a human donor who received a COVID-19 vaccine. CDR3s include the opening cysteine and the closing phenylalanine or tryptophan. The order of the fields is CDR3 protein, CDR3 DNA, V gene, J gene, D gene, clone size. The D gene is left open where the match is weak. Size tells how often a clone was seen (once, few, many) or the class of an expanded clone, and some rows leave it out.

CASSLTHSETQYF	TGCGCCAGCAGCTTGACTCATTCTGAGACCCAGTACTTC	TRBV5-1	TRBJ2-5	NA	few
CASNPGRLLETQYF	TGCGCCAGCAATCCAGGGCGTTTATTGGAGACCCAGTACTTC	TRBV5-1	TRBJ2-5	NA	NA
CASSRFATGTGLYNEQFF	TGTGCCAGCAGTCGTTTCGCGACCGGGACAGGGCTCTACAATGAGCAGTTCTTC	TRBV6-6	TRBJ2-1	TRBD1	NA
CAWSTEGSTDTQYF	TGTGCCTGGAGTACGGAGGGATCCACAGATACGCAGTATTTT	TRBV30	TRBJ2-3	NA	NA
CATSRDGGGNQPQHF	TGTGCCACCAGCAGAGATGGAGGGGGCAATCAGCCCCAGCATTTT	TRBV15	TRBJ1-5	NA	NA
CASSPLAGDPETQYF	TGTGCCAGCTCACCACTAGCGGGGGACCCAGAGACCCAGTACTTC	TRBV18	TRBJ2-5	TRBD2	NA
CASSPDQIGWLETQYF	TGTGCCAGCAGCCCCGATCAAATAGGGTGGTTGGAGACCCAGTACTTC	TRBV3-1/TRBV3-2	TRBJ2-5	NA	NA
CASKGQGGYNSPLHF	TGTGCCAGCAAGGGACAGGGCGGATATAATTCACCCCTCCACTTT	TRBV6-5	TRBJ1-6	TRBD1	NA
CASSLTGANVLTF	TGTGCCAGCAGCTTAACTGGGGCCAACGTCCTGACTTTC	TRBV7-9	TRBJ2-6	NA	NA
CASSVEVSHKYGYTF	TGTGCCAGCAGTGTCGAGGTGTCTCATAAGTATGGCTACACCTTC	TRBV2	TRBJ1-2	NA	few
CASSSRDSYYGEKLFF	TGTGCCAGCAGCTCCCGGGACAGTTACTATGGTGAAAAACTGTTTTTT	TRBV5-6	TRBJ1-4	TRBD1	NA
CASSQAAENTIYF	TGTGCCAGCAGCCAAGCCGCCGAAAACACCATATATTTT	TRBV3-1/TRBV3-2	TRBJ1-3	NA	NA
CASGLYTDTQYF	TGTGCCAGCGGCCTATACACAGATACGCAGTATTTT	TRBV27	TRBJ2-3	NA	NA
CASRLVGNTGELFF	TGTGCCAGCAGGCTGGTGGGGAACACCGGGGAGCTGTTTTTT	TRBV6-5	TRBJ2-2	NA	NA
CASSQAAQGAYNEQFF	TGCGCCAGCAGCCAAGCCGCACAGGGGGCTTACAATGAGCAGTTCTTC	TRBV4-3	TRBJ2-1	TRBD1	NA
CASSLGGPPNYGYTF	TGCGCCAGCAGCTTGGGAGGGCCTCCTAACTATGGCTACACCTTC	TRBV5-1	TRBJ1-2	NA	NA
CASSLGGGARETQYF	TGCGCCAGCAGCTTAGGCGGGGGGGCCCGGGAGACCCAGTACTTC	TRBV5-1	TRBJ2-5	TRBD2	NA
CASSLGTGLMNSPLHF	TGTGCCAGCAGCTTAGGGACAGGGTTAATGAATTCACCCCTCCACTTT	TRBV7-9	TRBJ1-6	TRBD1	few
CASSYKSEYGYTF	TGTGCCAGCAGTTATAAAAGTGAATATGGCTACACCTTC	TRBV6-2/TRBV6-3	TRBJ1-2	NA	NA
CSATLMGQGNTEAFF	TGCAGCGCCACCTTAATGGGACAGGGGAACACTGAAGCTTTCTTT	TRBV29-1	TRBJ1-1	TRBD1	NA
CATNPYGGTGPGANVLTF	TGTGCCACCAACCCCTATGGAGGGACAGGGCCTGGGGCCAACGTCCTGACTTTC	TRBV24-1	TRBJ2-6	TRBD1	NA
CASTRGGVEKLFF	TGTGCCAGCACCCGGGGAGGGGTTGAAAAACTGTTTTTT	TRBV6-5	TRBJ1-4	NA	NA
CASSVDWGSTDTQYF	TGTGCCAGCAGCGTAGACTGGGGTAGCACAGATACGCAGTATTTT	TRBV9	TRBJ2-3	NA	NA
CATVTGLSNQPQHF	TGTGCCACTGTGACGGGCCTTAGCAATCAGCCCCAGCATTTT	TRBV24-1	TRBJ1-5	NA	NA
CASSETQELYGYTF	TGCGCCAGCAGTGAGACGCAAGAACTATATGGCTACACCTTC	TRBV10-2	TRBJ1-2	NA	NA
CASGWDRSSPLHF	TGTGCCAGTGGTTGGGATCGAAGTTCACCCCTCCACTTT	TRBV19	TRBJ1-6	NA	NA
CASREDTGELFF	TGTGCCAGCAGGGAGGACACCGGGGAGCTGTTTTTT	TRBV6-5	TRBJ2-2	NA	NA
CASSRGGGTGTEAFF	TGTGCCAGCAGCCGAGGGGGGGGGACAGGGACTGAAGCTTTCTTT	TRBV11-3	TRBJ1-1	TRBD1	NA
CASSYAGPLQETQYF	TGTGCCAGCAGTTACGCGGGACCACTTCAAGAGACCCAGTACTTC	TRBV6-2/TRBV6-3	TRBJ2-5	NA	NA
CASSFHRVSYNSPLHF	TGTGCCAGCAGCTTCCACAGGGTCTCCTATAATTCACCCCTCCACTTT	TRBV7-2	TRBJ1-6	NA	few
CASSLAGSGGLTGELFF	TGTGCCAGCAGCTTAGCCGGTAGCGGGGGCCTAACCGGGGAGCTGTTTTTT	TRBV7-2	TRBJ2-2	TRBD2	NA
CAISSGVSSQETQYF	TGTGCCATCAGTTCAGGGGTCTCAAGCCAAGAGACCCAGTACTTC	TRBV10-3	TRBJ2-5	NA	NA
CASSNPDRVEKLFF	TGTGCCAGCAGTAACCCGGACAGGGTGGAAAAACTGTTTTTT	TRBV6-5	TRBJ1-4	TRBD1	NA
CASGPGQGRNEQFF	TGTGCTAGTGGTCCCGGACAGGGGAGGAATGAGCAGTTCTTC	TRBV12-5	TRBJ2-1	TRBD1	NA
CASSEQGGGETQYF	TGTGCCAGCAGTGAACAAGGGGGCGGGGAGACCCAGTACTTC	TRBV6-1	TRBJ2-5	TRBD1	NA
CASSPTRQETQYF	TGTGCCAGCTCACCAACCCGCCAAGAGACCCAGTACTTC	TRBV18	TRBJ2-5	NA	NA
CASSFRVAQYQETQYF	TGTGCCAGTAGTTTCCGGGTCGCCCAGTACCAAGAGACCCAGTACTTC	TRBV19	TRBJ2-5	NA	NA
CASTGSNYGYTF	TGTGCCAGCACGGGTTCTAACTATGGCTACACCTTC	TRBV6-5	TRBJ1-2	NA	NA
CASTMTVASGANVLTF	TGTGCCAGCACGATGACAGTCGCCTCTGGGGCCAACGTCCTGACTTTC	TRBV3-1/TRBV3-2	TRBJ2-6	NA	NA
CAWSLGNTGAGNTIYF	TGTGCCTGGAGTTTAGGTAACACAGGAGCTGGAAACACCATATATTTT	TRBV30	TRBJ1-3	NA	few
CASSLPSSNIQYF	TGTGCCAGCAGTTTACCCAGTTCAAACATTCAGTACTTC	TRBV12-3/TRBV12-4	TRBJ2-4	NA	NA
CASRWGITSNQPQHF	TGTGCCAGCAGATGGGGGATTACGAGCAATCAGCCCCAGCATTTT	TRBV6-5	TRBJ1-5	NA	NA
CASSLAGHSNYGYTF	TGTGCCAGCAGTCTTGCCGGGCATTCCAACTATGGCTACACCTTC	TRBV6-5	TRBJ1-2	NA	NA
CASSLWGGGGQETQYF	TGTGCCAGCAGTTTATGGGGGGGAGGCGGCCAAGAGACCCAGTACTTC	TRBV28	TRBJ2-5	NA	NA
CATSRDTVGPQHF	TGTGCCACCAGCAGAGATACTGTTGGGCCCCAGCATTTT	TRBV15	TRBJ1-5	NA	NA
CASSQEGPPSTDTQYF	TGCGCCAGCAGCCAAGAAGGGCCGCCTAGCACAGATACGCAGTATTTT	TRBV4-1	TRBJ2-3	NA	NA
CATSDPGGRPYNEQFF	TGTGCCACCAGTGATCCGGGGGGCAGACCCTACAATGAGCAGTTCTTC	TRBV24-1	TRBJ2-1	NA	NA
CASSEGGWEQFF	TGTGCCAGCAGTGAAGGGGGTTGGGAGCAGTTCTTC	TRBV6-1	TRBJ2-1	NA	few
CASRDYQSTQYF	TGTGCCAGCCGGGACTATCAATCTACGCAGTATTTT	TRBV2	TRBJ2-3	TRBD2	NA
CAGNRGETQYF	TGTGCCGGCAACAGGGGGGAGACCCAGTACTTC	TRBV7-9	TRBJ2-5	TRBD1	once
CASSQSGQYNSPLHF	TGCGCCAGCAGCCAATCGGGACAGTATAATTCACCCCTCCACTTT	TRBV4-3	TRBJ1-6	TRBD1	NA
CASSLRGPVKNIQYF	TGTGCCAGCAGTTTAAGGGGGCCAGTCAAAAACATTCAGTACTTC	TRBV28	TRBJ2-4	TRBD1	NA
CASRPRPIAKNIQYF	TGTGCCAGCAGGCCCCGTCCCATAGCCAAAAACATTCAGTACTTC	TRBV6-5	TRBJ2-4	NA	NA
CASSYGYSPTNYGYTF	TGTGCCAGCAGTTACGGGTACAGTCCTACTAACTATGGCTACACCTTC	TRBV6-5	TRBJ1-2	NA	NA
CASSNGGAVYEQFF	TGTGCCAGCAGTAATGGGGGGGCGGTCTATGAGCAGTTCTTC	TRBV6-2/TRBV6-3	TRBJ2-1	NA	NA
CASSDLVGVGETQYF	TGTGCCAGCAGTGATCTGGTAGGGGTCGGTGAGACCCAGTACTTC	TRBV6-1	TRBJ2-5	NA	NA